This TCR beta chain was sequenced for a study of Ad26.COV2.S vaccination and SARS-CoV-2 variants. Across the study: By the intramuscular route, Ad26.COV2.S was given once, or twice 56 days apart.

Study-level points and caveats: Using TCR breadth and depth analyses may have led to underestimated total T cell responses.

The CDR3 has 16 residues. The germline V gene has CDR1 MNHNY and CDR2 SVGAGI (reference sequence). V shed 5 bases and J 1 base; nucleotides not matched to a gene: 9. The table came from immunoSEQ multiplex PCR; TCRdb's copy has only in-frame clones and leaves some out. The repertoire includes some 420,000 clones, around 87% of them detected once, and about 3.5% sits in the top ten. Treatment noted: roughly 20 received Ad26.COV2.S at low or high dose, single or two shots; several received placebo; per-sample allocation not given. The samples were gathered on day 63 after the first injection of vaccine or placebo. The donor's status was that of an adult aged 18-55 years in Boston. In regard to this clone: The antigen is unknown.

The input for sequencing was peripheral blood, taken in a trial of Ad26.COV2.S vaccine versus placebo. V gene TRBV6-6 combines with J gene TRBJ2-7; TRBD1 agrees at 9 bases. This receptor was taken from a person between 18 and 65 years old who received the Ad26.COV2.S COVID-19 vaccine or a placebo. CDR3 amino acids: CASSRARGQGSYEQYF. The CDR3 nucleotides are TGTGCCAGCAGTCGAGCGAGGGGACAGGGTTCCTACGAGCAGTACTTC.